This T cell receptor beta chain was sequenced in a study of cytomegalovirus exposure and HLA in healthy donors. On the study more broadly: The early release's HLA-typed donors yielded roughly 85 million unique TCRs.

Amplification used 60 Vbeta primers and 13 Jbeta primers. Data came from immunoSEQ multiplex PCR; TCRdb stores just in-frame clones and leaves some out. The sample yields 150,000 to 200,000 clones, almost 85% seen once. V was cut by 3 bases and J by 0 bases, with 17 bases left in between. The CDR3 extends over 18 amino acids. Germline V gene data show CDR1 as LNHDA and CDR2 as SQIVND (reference sequence). The sample taken for sequencing was PBMCs. J is TRBJ2-2 and V is TRBV19; D is perhaps TRBD2 (6 bases). The TCR was taken from a boy between 10 and 17 years old in good health and CMV-seronegative. The CDR3 region is CASSMRSGRSANTGELFF. DNA of the CDR3: TGTGCCAGTAGTATGAGGAGCGGGCGAAGCGCGAACACCGGGGAGCTGTTTTTT.